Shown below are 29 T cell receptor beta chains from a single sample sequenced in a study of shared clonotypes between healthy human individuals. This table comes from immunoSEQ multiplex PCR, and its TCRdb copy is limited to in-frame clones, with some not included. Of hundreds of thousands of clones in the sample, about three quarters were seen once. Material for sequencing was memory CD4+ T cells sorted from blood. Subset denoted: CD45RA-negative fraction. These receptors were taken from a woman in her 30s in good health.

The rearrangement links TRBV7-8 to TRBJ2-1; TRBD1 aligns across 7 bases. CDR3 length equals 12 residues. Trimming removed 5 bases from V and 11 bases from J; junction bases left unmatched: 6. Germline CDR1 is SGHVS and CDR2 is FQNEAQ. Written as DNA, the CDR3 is TGTGCCAGCAGCCCGACGACAGGGAAGCAGTTCTTC. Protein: CASSPTTGKQFF.

In nucleotides, the CDR3 is TGTGCCAGCAGTTTAGGGGGGGCGGAAAACTATGGCTACACCTTC. Its protein product is CASSLGGAENYGYTF. This sequence joins TRBV28 and TRBJ1-2; D may be TRBD1 (6 bases). The CDR3 is made up of 15 amino acids. Trimming pared 2 bases from V and 2 bases from J, leaving 12 bases between. Germline loops: CDR1 MDHEN, CDR2 SYDVKM.

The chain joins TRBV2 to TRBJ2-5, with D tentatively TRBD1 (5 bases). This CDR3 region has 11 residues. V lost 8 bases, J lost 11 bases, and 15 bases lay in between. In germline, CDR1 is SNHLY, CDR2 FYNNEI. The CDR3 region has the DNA TGTGCCAGCTGGGTAGACAGAGAGCAGTACTTC. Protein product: CASWVDREQYF.

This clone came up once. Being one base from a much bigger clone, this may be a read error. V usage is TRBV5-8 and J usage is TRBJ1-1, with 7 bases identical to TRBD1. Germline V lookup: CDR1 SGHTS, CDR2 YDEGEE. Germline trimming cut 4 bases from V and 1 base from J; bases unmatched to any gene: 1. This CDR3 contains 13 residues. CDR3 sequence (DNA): TGTGCCAGCAGCCGACAGGGGAACACTGAAGCTTTCTTT. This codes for CASSRQGNTEAFF.

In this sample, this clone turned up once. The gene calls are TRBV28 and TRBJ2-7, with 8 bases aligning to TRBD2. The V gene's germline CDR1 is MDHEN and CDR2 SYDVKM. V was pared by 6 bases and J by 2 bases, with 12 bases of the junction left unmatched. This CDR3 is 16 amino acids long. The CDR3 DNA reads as TGTGCCAGCAGGGTGGGGGGTGGTAGCGGGACCTACGAGCAGTACTTC. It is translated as CASRVGGGSGTYEQYF.

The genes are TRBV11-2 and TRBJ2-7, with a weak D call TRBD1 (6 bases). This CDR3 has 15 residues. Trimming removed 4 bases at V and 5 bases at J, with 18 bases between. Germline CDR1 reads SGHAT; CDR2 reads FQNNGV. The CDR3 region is CASSSTFTGFHEQYF. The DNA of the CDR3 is TGTGCCAGCAGCTCAACATTTACAGGGTTCCACGAGCAGTACTTC.

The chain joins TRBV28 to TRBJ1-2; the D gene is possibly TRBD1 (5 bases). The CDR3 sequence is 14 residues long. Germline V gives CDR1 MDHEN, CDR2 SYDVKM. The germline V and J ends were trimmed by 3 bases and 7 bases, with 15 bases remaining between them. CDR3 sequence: CASSFLAGTVGYTF. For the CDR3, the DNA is TGTGCCAGCAGTTTCCTCGCAGGGACTGTTGGCTACACCTTC.

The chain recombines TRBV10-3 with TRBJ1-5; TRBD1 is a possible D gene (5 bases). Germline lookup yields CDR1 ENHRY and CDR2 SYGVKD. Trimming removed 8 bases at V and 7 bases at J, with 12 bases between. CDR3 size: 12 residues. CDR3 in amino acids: CAIGQGAQPQHF. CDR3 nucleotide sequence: TGTGCCATCGGCCAGGGCGCCCAGCCCCAGCATTTT.

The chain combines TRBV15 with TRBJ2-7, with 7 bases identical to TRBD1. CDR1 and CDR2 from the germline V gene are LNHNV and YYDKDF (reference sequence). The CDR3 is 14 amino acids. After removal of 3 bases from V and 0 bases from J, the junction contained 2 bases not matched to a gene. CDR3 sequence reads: CATSSDRVSYEQYF. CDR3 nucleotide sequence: TGTGCCACCAGCAGCGACAGGGTCTCCTACGAGCAGTACTTC.

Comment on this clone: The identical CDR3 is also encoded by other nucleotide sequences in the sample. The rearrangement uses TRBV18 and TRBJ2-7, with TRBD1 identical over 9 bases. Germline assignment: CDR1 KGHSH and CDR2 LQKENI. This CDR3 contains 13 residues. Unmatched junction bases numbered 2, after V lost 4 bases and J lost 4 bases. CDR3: CASSQGQGYEQYF. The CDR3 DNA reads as TGTGCCAGCTCACAGGGACAGGGTTACGAGCAGTACTTC.

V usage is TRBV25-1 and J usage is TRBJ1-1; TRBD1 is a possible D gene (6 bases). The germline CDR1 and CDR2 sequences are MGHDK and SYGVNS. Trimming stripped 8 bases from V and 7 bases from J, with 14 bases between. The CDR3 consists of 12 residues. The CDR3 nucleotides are TGTGCCAGCTCCATCGGACAGTTTGAAGCTTTCTTT. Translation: CASSIGQFEAFF.

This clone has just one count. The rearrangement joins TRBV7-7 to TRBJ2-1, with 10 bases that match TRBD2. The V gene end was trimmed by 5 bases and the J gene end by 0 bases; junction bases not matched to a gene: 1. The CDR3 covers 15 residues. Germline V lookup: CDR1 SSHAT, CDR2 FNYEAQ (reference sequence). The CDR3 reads CASSPSGSSYNEQFF. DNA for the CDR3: TGTGCCAGCAGCCCTAGCGGGAGCTCCTACAATGAGCAGTTCTTC.

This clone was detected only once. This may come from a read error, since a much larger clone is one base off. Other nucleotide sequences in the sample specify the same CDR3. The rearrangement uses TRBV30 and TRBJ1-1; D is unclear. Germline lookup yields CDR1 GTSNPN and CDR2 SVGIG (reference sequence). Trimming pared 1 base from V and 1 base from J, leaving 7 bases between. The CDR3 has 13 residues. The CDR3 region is CAWSGAANTEAFF. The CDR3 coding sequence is TGTGCCTGGAGTGGAGCAGCGAACACTGAAGCTTTCTTT.

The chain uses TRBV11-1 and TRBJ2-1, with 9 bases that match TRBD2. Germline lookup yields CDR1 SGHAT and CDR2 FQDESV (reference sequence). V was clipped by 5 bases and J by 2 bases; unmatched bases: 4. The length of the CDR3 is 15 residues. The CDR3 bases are TGTGCCAGCAGCCCAAGGACTAGCGCCTACAATGAGCAGTTCTTC. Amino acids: CASSPRTSAYNEQFF.

CDR3 bases: TGTGCCAGCAGTGAAATAGGGGGCACGCATCAGCCCCAGCATTTT. Translation gives CASSEIGGTHQPQHF. V is TRBV6-1 and J is TRBJ1-5, with TRBD1 matching over 7 bases. Per the germline V gene, CDR1 is MNHNS and CDR2 is SASEGT. Germline trimming cut 2 bases from V and 5 bases from J; bases unmatched to any gene: 6. This CDR3 region has 15 residues.

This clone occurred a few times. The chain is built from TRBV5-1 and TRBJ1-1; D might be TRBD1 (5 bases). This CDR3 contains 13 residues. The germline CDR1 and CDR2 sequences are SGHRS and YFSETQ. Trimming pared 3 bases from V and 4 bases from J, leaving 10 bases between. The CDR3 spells CASSSGGSTEAFF. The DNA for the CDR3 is TGCGCCAGCAGCTCCGGGGGGAGCACTGAAGCTTTCTTT.

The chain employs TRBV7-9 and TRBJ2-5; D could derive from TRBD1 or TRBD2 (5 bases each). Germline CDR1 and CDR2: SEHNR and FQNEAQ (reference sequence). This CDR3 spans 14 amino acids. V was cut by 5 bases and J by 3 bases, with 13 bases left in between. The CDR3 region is CASSAGGVKETQYF. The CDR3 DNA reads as TGTGCCAGCAGCGCTGGGGGAGTGAAAGAGACCCAGTACTTC.

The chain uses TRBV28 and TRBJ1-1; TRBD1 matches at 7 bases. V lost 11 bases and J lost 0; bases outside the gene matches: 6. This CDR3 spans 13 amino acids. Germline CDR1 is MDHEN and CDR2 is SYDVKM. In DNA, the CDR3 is TGTGCCTCGAAGGGGGCACTGAACACTGAAGCTTTCTTT. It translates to CASKGALNTEAFF.

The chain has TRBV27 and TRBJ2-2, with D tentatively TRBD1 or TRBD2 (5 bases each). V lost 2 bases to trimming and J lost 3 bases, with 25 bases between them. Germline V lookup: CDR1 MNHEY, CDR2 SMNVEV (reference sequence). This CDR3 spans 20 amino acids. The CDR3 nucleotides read TGTGCCAGCAGTTTAGGCCCCATGAGGGTCAGGGTCAAGGACACCGGGGAGCTGTTTTTT. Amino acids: CASSLGPMRVRVKDTGELFF.

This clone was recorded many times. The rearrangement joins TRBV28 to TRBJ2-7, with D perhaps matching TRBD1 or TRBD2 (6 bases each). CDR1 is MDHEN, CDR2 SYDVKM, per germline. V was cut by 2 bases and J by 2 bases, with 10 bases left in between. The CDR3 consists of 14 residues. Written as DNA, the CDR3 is TGTGCCAGCAGTTTAGTAGGGGGGACCTACGAGCAGTACTTC. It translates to CASSLVGGTYEQYF.

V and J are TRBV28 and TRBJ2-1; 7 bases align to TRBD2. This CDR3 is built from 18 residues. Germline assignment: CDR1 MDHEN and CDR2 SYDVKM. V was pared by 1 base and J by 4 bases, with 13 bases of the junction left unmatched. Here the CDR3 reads CASSLFREAGSSYNEQFF. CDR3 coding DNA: TGTGCCAGCAGTTTATTTAGAGAAGCGGGATCATCTTACAATGAGCAGTTCTTC.

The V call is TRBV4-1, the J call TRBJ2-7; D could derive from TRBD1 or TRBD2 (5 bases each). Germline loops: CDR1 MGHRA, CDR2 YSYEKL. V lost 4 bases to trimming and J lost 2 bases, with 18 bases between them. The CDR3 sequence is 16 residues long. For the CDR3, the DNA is TGCGCCAGCAGCCGGCTAGGGGTGCGAGGGGCCTACGAGCAGTACTTC. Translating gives CASSRLGVRGAYEQYF.

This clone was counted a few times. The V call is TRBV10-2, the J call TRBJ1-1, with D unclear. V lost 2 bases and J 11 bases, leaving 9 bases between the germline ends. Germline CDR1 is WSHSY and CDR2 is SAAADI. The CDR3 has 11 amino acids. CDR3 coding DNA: TGCGCCAGCAGTGAGAGGTTCGGCGCTTTCTTT. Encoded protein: CASSERFGAFF.

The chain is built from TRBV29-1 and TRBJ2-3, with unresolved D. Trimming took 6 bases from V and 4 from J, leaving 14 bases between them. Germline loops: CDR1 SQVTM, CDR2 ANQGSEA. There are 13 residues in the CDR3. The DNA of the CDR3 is TGCAGCGTCGATGGGATCGGTTCAGATACGCAGTATTTT. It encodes CSVDGIGSDTQYF.

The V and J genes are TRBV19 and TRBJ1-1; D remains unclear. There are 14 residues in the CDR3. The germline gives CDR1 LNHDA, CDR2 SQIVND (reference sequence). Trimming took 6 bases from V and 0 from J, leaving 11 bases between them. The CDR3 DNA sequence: TGTGCCAGTAGCCAGCAGTCGATGAACACTGAAGCTTTCTTT. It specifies CASSQQSMNTEAFF.

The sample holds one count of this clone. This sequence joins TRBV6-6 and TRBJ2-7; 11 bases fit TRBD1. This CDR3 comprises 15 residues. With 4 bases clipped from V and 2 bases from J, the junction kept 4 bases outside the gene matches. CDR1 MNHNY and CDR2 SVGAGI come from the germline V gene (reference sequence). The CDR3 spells CASSFPGQGAYEQYF. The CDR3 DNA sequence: TGTGCCAGCAGTTTCCCGGGACAGGGGGCCTACGAGCAGTACTTC.

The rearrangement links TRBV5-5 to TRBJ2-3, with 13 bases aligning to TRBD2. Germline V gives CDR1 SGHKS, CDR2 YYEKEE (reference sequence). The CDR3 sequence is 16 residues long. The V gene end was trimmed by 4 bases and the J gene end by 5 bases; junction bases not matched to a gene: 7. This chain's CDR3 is CASSLKLAGGVDTQYF. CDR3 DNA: TGTGCCAGCAGCCTGAAACTAGCGGGAGGGGTAGATACGCAGTATTTT.

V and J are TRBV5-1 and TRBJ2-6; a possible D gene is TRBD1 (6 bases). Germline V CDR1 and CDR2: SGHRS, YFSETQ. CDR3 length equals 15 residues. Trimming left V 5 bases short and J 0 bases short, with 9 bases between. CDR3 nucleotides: TGCGCCAGCAGATCAGGGGACTCTGGGGCCAACGTCCTGACTTTC. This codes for CASRSGDSGANVLTF.

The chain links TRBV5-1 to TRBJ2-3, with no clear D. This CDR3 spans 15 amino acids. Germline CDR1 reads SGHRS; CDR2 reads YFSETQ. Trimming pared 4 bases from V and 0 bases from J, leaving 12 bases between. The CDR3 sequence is CASSRGVISTDTQYF. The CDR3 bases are TGCGCCAGCAGCCGTGGGGTGATTAGCACAGATACGCAGTATTTT.